The following is a TCR beta chain sequence with its context. What it binds is unknown. CD4+ cells were split into CD45RA+ naive and CD45RA-negative memory subsets. This entry belongs to a study of shared clonotypes between healthy human individuals. Study findings and constraints: In the sorted subsets, rarefaction showed sequencing was incomplete despite large depth. Sharing across four donors was highest in naive CD4 (approximately 5%) and lowest in memory CD8 (0.4%). Among donors, the sharing of clonotypes was expected to be influenced by sequencing depth.

Sequencing was performed with immunoSEQ multiplex PCR; in TCRdb, only in-frame clones are kept and a portion is missing. Seen here are 650,000 to 800,000 clones, 72% observed once, and the top ten hold under 2%. The ends were cut back, 3 bases at V and 0 bases at J, with 13 bases in the middle. CDR3 length: 16 residues. Germline CDR1 is SGHAT and CDR2 is FQNNGV. This clonotype was obtained from a woman aged 25 to 39 in good health. Sequencing was carried out using memory CD4+ T cells sorted from blood. Subset defined: CD45RA-negative fraction. The chain joins TRBV11-2 to TRBJ2-3; a weak D match, TRBD2 (6 bases). The CDR3 DNA reads TGTGCCAGCAGCTTTATTAGCGGAGCTAGCACAGATACGCAGTATTTT. Its protein is CASSFISGASTDTQYF.